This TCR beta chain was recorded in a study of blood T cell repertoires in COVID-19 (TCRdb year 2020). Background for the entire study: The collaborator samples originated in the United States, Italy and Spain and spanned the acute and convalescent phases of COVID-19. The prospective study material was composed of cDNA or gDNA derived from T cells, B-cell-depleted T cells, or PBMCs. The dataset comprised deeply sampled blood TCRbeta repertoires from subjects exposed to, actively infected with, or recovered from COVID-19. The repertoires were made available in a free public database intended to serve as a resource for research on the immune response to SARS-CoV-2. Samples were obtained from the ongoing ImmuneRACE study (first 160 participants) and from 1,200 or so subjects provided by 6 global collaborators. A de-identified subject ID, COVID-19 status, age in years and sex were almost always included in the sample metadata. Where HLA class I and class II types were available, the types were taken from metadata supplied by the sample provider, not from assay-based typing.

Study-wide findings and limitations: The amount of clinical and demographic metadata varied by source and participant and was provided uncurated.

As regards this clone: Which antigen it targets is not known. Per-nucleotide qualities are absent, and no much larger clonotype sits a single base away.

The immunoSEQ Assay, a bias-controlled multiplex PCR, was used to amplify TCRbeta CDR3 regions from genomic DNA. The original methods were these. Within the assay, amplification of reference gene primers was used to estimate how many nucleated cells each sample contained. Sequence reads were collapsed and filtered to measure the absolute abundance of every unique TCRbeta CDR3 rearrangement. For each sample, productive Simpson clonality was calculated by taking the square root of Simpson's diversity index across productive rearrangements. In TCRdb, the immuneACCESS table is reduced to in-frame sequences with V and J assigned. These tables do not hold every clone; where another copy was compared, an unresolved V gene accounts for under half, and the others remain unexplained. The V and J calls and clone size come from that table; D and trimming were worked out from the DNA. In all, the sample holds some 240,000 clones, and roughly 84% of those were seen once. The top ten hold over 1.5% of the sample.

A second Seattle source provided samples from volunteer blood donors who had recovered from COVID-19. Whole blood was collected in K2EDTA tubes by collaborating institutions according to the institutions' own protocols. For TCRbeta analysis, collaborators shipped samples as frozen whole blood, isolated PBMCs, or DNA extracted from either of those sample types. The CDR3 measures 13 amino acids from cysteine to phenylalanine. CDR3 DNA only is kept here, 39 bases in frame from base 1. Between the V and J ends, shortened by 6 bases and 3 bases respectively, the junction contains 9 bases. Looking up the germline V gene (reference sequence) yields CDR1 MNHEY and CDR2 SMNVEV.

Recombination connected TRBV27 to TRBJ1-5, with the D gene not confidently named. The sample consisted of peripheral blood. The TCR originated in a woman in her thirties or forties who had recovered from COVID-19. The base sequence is TGTGCCAGCAGCGGCGGAACCAATCAGCCCCAGCATTTT. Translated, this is CASSGGTNQPQHF.